This T cell receptor (beta chain) was captured in a study of blood T cell repertoires in COVID-19. Study as a whole: Specimens from acute and convalescent COVID-19 originated in the United States, Italy and Spain.

Deletions cut 4 bases from V and 0 bases from J, with 17 bases between. CDR1 SGHRS and CDR2 YFSETQ come from the germline V gene. CDR3 length: 17 residues. As handled by the study authors: Reference gene primer amplification yielded estimated nucleated cell counts. The method was immunoSEQ multiplex PCR; TCRdb's version includes in-frame clones alone and lacks a portion of them. V and J calls and clone size come straight from that table; D and trimming were deduced from the DNA. The table shows some 360,000 clones, with more than 70% occurring only once. This chain links TRBV5-1 with TRBJ1-5; D possibly corresponds to TRBD1 (5 bases). This sequence originates from a woman in her sixties with COVID-19, enrolled during active disease. Sequencing used peripheral blood. As DNA, the CDR3 is TGCGCCAGCAGCCTCGGACACGGTGAATATAGCAATCAGCCCCAGCATTTT. It is translated as CASSLGHGEYSNQPQHF.